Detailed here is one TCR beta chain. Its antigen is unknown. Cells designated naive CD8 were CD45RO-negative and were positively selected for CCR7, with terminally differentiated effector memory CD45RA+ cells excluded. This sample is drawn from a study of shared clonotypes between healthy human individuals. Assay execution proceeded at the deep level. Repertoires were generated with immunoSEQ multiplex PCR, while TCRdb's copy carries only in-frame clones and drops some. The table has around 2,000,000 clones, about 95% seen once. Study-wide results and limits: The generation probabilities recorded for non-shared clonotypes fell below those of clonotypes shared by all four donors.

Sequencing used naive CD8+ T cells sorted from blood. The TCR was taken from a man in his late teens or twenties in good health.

The CDR3 coding sequence is TGTGCCAGCAGCGCTGGTCCCGGGACAGGAAACTATGGCTACACCTTC. This translates into CASSAGPGTGNYGYTF. This chain connects TRBV11-2 to TRBJ1-2; TRBD1 matches 8 bases. This CDR3 is 16 amino acids long. Germline lookup yields CDR1 SGHAT and CDR2 FQNNGV. After removal of 5 bases from V and 2 bases from J, the junction contained 10 bases not matched to a gene.